The clone carrying this T cell receptor beta chain appeared a single time. As yet, its antigen is unknown. Mismatch with germline at one junction end may stem from a read error. The CDR3 spans 13 residues. Quantitative barcoded 5'-RACE was used to prepare TCR beta libraries. In TCRdb, the 5' RACE reads were re-called with MiXCR into one record per CDR3 protein. The sample lists around 220,000 distinct CDR3 sequences, approximately 10% occurring once. This record comes from a study of CD8 T cells in ankylosing spondylitis. Broader study findings: A TCR beta motif of 8 or 9 highly homologous variants appeared characteristic of ankylosing spondylitis blood. Reports of some motif variants in reactive arthritis synovial fluid and blood predate this one.

The sample consisted of blood, either unsorted or a sorted T cell fraction (not recorded which). The sequence was collected from a male donor with ankylosing spondylitis or in good health (not recorded which). The V and J genes are TRBV12-3 or TRBV12-4 and TRBJ2-7, with a weak D call TRBD1 (6 bases). As DNA, the CDR3 is TGTGCCAGCAGTTTCGGACAGACTTACGAGCAGCACTTC. It is translated as CASSFGQTYEQHF.